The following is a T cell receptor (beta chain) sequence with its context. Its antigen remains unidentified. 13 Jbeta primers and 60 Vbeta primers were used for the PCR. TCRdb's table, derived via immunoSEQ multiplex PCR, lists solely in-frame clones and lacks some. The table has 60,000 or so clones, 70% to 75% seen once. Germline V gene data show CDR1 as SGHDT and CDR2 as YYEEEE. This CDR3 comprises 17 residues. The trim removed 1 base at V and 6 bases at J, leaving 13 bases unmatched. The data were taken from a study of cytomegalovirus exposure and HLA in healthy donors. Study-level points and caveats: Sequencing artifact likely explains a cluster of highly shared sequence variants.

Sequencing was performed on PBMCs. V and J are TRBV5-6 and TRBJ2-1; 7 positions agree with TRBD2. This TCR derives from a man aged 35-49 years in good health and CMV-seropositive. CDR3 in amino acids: CASSLRARGVAGNEQFF. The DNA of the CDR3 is TGTGCCAGCAGCTTGCGTGCTCGGGGGGTGGCCGGCAATGAGCAGTTCTTC.